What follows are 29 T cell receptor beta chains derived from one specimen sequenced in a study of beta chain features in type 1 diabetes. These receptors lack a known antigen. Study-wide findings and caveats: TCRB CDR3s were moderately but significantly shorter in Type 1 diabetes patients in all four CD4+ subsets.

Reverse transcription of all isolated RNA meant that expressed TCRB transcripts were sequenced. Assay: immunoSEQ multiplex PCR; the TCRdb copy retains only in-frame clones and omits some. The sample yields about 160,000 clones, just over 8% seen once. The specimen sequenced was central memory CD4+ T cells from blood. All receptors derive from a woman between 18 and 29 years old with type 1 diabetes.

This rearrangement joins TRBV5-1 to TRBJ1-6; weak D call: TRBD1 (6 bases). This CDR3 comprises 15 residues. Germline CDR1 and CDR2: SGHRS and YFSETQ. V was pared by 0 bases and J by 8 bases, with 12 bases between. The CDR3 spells CASSLDGRGDSPLHF. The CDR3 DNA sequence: TGCGCCAGCAGCTTGGATGGCAGGGGAGATTCACCCCTCCACTTT. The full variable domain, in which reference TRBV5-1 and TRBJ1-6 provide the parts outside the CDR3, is KAGVTQTPRYLIKTRGQQVTLSCSPISGHRSVSWYQQTPGQGLQFLFEYFSETQRNKGNFPGRFSGRQFSNSRSEMNVSTLELGDSALYLCASSLDGRGDSPLHFGNGTRLTVT.

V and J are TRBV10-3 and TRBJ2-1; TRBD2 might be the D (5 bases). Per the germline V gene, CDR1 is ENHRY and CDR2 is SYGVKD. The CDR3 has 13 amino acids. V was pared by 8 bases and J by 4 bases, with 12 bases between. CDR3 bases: TGTGCCATCGCGGGCAAGAATTACAATGAGCAGTTCTTC. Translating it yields CAIAGKNYNEQFF.

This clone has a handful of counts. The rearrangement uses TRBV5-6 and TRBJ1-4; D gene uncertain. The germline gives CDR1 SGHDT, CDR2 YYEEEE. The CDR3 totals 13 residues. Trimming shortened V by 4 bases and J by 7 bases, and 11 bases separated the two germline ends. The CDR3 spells CASSLLISEKLFF. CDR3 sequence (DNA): TGTGCCAGCAGCCTGCTCATCAGTGAAAAACTGTTTTTT.

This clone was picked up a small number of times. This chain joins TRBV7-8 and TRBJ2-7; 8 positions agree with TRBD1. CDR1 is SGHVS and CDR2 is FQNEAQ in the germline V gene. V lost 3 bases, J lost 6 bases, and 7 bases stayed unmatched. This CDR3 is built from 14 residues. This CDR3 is CASSFSGQGVEQYF. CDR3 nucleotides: TGTGCCAGCAGCTTCTCAGGACAGGGCGTCGAGCAGTACTTC.

As DNA, the CDR3 is TGTGCCAGCAGCCCCGGGACTAGCGGGCTCAATGAGCAGTTCTTC. Amino acids: CASSPGTSGLNEQFF. The gene calls are TRBV7-3 and TRBJ2-1; 12 nucleotides agree with TRBD2. V was clipped by 5 bases and J by 6 bases; unmatched bases: 5. The CDR3 is 15 residues long. Per the germline V gene, CDR1 is SGHTA and CDR2 is FQGTGA. Full variable domain (outside the CDR3, taken from reference TRBV7-3 and TRBJ2-1): GAGVSQTPSNKVTEKGKYVELRCDPISGHTALYWYRQSLGQGPEFLIYFQGTGAADDSGLPNDRFFAVRPEGSVSTLKIQRTERGDSAVYLCASSPGTSGLNEQFFGPGTRLTVL.

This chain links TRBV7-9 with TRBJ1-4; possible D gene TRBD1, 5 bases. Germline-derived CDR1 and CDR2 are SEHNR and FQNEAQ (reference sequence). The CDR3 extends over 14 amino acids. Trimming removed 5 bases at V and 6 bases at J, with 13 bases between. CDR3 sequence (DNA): TGTGCCAGCAGCCCTGGGGCCGCGGATGAAAAACTGTTTTTT. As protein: CASSPGAADEKLFF.

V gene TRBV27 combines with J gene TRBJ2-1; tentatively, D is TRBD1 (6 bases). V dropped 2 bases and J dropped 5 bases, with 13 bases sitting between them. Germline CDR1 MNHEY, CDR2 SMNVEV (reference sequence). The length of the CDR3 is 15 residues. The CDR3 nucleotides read TGTGCCAGCAGTTTAGGGCAGGGGACACACAATGAGCAGTTCTTC. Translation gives CASSLGQGTHNEQFF.

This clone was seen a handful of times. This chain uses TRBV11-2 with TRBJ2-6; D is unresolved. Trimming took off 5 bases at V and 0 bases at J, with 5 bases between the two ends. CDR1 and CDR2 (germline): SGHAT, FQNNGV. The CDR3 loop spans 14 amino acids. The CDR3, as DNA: TGTGCCAGCAGCACAGTCTCTGGGGCCAACGTCCTGACTTTC. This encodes CASSTVSGANVLTF.

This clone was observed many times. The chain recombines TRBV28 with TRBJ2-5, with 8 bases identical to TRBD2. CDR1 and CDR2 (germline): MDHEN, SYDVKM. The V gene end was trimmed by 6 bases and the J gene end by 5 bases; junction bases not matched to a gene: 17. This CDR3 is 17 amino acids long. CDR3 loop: CASRGGLTPGGRETQYF. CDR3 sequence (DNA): TGTGCCAGCAGAGGAGGGTTGACACCCGGCGGGAGGGAGACCCAGTACTTC. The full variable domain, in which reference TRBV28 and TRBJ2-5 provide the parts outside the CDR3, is DVKVTQSSRYLVKRTGEKVFLECVQDMDHENMFWYRQDPGLGLRLIYFSYDVKMKEKGDIPEGYSVSREKKERFSLILESASTNQTSMYLCASRGGLTPGGRETQYFGPGTRLLVL.

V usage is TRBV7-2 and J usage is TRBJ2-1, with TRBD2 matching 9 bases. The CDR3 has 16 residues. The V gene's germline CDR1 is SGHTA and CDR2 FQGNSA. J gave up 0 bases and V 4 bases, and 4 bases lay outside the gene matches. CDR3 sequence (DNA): TGTGCCAGCAGCTACGGTAGCGGGGGCTCCTACAATGAGCAGTTCTTC. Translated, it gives CASSYGSGGSYNEQFF. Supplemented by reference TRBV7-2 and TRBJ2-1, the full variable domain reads GAGVSQSPSNKVTEKGKDVELRCDPISGHTALYWYRQSLGQGLEFLIYFQGNSAPDKSGLPSDRFSAERTGGSVSTLTIQRTQQEDSAVYLCASSYGSGGSYNEQFFGPGTRLTVL.

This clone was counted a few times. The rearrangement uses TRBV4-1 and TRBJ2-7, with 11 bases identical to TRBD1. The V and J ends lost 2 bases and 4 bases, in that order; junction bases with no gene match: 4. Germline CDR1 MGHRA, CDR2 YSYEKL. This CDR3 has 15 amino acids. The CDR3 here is CASSQQGQGGYEQYF. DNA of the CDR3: TGCGCCAGCAGCCAACAGGGACAGGGGGGGTACGAGCAGTACTTC.

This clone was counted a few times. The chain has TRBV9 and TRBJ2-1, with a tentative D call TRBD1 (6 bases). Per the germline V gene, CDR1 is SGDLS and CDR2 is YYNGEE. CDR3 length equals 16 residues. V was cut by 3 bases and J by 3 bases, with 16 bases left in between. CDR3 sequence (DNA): TGTGCCAGCAGCGGAGATCGGTCAGGGGTCTACAATGAGCAGTTCTTC. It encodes CASSGDRSGVYNEQFF.

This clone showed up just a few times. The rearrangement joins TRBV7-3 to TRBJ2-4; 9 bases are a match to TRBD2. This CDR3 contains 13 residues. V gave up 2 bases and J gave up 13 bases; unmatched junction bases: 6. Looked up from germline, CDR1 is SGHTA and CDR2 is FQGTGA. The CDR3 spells CASSLGPSGRQYF. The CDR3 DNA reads TGTGCCAGCAGCTTAGGTCCGAGCGGGAGGCAGTACTTC.

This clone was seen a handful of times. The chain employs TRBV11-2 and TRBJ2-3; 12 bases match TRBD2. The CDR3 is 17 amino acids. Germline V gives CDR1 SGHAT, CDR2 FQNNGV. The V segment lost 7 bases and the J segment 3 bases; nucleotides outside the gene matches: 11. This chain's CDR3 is CASKLGLAGMGTDTQYF. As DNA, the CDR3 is TGTGCCAGCAAGTTAGGACTAGCGGGAATGGGAACAGATACGCAGTATTTT.

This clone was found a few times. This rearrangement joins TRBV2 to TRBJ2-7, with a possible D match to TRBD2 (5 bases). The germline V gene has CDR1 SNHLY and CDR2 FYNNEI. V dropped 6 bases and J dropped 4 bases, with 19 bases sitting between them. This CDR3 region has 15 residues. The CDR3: CASSIDLLPGYEQYF. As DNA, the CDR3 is TGTGCCAGCAGCATAGACCTACTTCCGGGATACGAGCAGTACTTC.

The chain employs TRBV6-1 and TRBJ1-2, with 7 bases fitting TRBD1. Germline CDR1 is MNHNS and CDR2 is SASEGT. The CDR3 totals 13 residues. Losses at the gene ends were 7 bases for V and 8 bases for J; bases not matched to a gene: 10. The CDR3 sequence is CASKGGLAMGYTF. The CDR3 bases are TGTGCCAGCAAAGGGGGCCTGGCTATGGGCTACACCTTC.

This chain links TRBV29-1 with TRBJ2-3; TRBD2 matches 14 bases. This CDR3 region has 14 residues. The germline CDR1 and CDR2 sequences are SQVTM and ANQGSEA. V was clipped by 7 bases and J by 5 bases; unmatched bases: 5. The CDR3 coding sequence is TGCAGCGCCCGTGGACTAGCGGGAGGAGATACGCAGTATTTT. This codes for CSARGLAGGDTQYF.

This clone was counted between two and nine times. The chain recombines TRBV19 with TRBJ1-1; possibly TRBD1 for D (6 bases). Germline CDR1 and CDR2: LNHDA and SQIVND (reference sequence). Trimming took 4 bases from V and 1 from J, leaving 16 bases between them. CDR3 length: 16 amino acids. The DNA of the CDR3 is TGTGCCAGTAGTAGAAGGGCTCAGGGGACGAACACTGAAGCTTTCTTT. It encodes CASSRRAQGTNTEAFF.

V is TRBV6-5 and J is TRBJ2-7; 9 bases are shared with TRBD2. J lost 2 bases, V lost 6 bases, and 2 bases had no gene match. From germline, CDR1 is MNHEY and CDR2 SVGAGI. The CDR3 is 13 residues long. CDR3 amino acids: CASRSGGPYEQYF. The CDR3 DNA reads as TGTGCCAGCAGGAGCGGGGGGCCCTACGAGCAGTACTTC.

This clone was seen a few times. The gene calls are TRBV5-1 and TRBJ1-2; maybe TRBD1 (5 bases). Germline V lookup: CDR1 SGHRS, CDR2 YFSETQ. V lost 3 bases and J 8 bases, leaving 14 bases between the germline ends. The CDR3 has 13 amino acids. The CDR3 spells CASSSDTNGGYTF. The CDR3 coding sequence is TGCGCCAGCAGCTCGGACACCAATGGAGGCTACACCTTC.

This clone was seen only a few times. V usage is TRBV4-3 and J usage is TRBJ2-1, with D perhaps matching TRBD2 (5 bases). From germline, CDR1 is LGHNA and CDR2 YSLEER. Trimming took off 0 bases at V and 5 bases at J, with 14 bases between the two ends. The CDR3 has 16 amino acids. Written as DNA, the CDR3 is TGCGCCAGCAGCCAAGATGGGCGGGCCCGGAACAATGAGCAGTTCTTC. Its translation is CASSQDGRARNNEQFF.

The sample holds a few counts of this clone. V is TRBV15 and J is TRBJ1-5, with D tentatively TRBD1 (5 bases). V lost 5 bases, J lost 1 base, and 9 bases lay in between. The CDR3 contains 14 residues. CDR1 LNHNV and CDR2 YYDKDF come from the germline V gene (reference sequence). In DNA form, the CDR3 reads TGTGCCACCAGCCCAGGGAGGAGCAATCAGCCCCAGCATTTT. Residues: CATSPGRSNQPQHF.

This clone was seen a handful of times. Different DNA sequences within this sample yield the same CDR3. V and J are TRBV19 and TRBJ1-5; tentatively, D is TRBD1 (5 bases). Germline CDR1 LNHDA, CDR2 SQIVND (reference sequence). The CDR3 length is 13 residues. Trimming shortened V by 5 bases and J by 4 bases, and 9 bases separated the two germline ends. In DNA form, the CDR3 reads TGTGCCAGTAGTGCGGGACTTAATCAGCCCCAGCATTTT. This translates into CASSAGLNQPQHF.

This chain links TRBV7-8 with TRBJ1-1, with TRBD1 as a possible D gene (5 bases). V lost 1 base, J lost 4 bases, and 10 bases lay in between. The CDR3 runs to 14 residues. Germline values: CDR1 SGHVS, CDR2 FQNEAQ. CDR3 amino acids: CASSLDRRGTEAFF. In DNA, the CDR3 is TGTGCCAGCAGCTTAGACAGGAGAGGCACTGAAGCTTTCTTT.

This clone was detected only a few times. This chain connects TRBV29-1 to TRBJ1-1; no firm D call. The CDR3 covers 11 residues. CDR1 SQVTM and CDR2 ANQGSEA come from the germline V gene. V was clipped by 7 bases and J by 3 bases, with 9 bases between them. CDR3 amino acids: CSALLYTEAFF. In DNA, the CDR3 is TGCAGCGCCCTTCTGTACACTGAAGCTTTCTTT.

This CDR3 is CASSDWTQYGYTF. The CDR3 DNA sequence: TGTGCCAGCAGTGACTGGACACAATATGGCTACACCTTC. V is TRBV2 and J is TRBJ1-2, with D possibly TRBD1 on 5 matching bases. The V end was cut by 3 bases, the J end by 5 bases, with 10 bases between. Germline lookup yields CDR1 SNHLY and CDR2 FYNNEI. This CDR3 comprises 13 residues.

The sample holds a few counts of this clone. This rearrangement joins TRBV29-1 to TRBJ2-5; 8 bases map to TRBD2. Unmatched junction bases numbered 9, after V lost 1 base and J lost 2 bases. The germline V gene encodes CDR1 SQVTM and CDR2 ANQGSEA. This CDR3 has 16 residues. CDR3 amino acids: CSVEGGVAGRQETQYF. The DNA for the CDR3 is TGCAGCGTTGAAGGGGGGGTAGCGGGGAGGCAAGAGACCCAGTACTTC. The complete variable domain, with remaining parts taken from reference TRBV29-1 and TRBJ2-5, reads SAVISQKPSRDICQRGTSLTIQCQVDSQVTMMFWYRQQPGQSLTLIATANQGSEATYESGFVIDKFPISRPNLTFSTLTVSNMSPEDSSIYLCSVEGGVAGRQETQYFGPGTRLLVL.

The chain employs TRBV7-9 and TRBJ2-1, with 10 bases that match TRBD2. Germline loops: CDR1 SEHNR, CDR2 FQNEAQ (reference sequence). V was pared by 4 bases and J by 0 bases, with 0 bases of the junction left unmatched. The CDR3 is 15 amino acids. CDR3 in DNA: TGTGCCAGCAGCTCTAGCGGGGGCTCCTACAATGAGCAGTTCTTC. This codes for CASSSSGGSYNEQFF.

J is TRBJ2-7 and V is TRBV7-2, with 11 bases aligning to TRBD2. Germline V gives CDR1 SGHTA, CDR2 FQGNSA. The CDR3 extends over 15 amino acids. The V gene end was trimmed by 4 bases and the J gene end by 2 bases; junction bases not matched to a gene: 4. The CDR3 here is CASSYLAGGPYEQYF. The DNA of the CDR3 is TGTGCCAGCAGCTACCTAGCGGGGGGCCCCTACGAGCAGTACTTC.